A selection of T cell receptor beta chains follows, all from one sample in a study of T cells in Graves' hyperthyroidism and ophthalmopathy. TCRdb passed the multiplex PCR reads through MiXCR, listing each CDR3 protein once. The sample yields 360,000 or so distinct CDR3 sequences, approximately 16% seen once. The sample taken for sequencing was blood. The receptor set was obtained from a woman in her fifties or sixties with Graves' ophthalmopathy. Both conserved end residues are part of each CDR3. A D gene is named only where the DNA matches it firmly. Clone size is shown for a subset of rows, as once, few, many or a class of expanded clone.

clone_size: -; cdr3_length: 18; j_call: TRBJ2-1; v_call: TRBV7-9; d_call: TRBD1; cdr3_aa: CAGSLDRGSSWSYNEQFF; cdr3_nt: TGTGCCGGCAGCCTAGACAGGGGGAGTAGCTGGTCCTACAATGAGCAGTTCTTC
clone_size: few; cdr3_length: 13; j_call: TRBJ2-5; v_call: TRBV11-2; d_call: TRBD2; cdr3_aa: CASREAGVETQYF; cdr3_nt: TGTGCCAGCAGGGAAGCGGGAGTTGAGACCCAGTACTTC
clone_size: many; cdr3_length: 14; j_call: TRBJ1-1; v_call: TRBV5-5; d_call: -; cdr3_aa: CASMAVTMNTEAFF; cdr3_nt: TGTGCCAGCATGGCAGTGACAATGAACACTGAAGCTTTCTTT
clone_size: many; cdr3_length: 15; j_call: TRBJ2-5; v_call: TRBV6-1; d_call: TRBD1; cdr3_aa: CASSPRDRVIMAQYF; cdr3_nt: TGTGCCAGCAGTCCCCGGGACAGGGTCATTATGGCCCAGTACTTC
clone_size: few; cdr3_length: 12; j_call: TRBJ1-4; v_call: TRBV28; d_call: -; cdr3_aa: CASSSGLEKLFF; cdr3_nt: TGTGCCAGCAGTTCCGGGCTTGAAAAACTGTTTTTT
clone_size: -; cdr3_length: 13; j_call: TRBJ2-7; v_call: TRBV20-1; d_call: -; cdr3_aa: CSASGHQGYEQYF; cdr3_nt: TGCAGTGCGTCGGGACACCAGGGGTACGAGCAGTACTTC
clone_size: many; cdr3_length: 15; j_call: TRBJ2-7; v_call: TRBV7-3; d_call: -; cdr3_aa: CASSLGSGLSYEQYF; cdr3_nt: TGTGCCAGCAGCTTGGGTTCCGGACTCTCCTACGAGCAGTACTTC
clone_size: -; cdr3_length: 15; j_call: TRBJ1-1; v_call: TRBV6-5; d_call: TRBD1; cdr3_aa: CASSYAGTGNTEAFF; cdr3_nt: TGTGCCAGCAGTTACGCTGGGACAGGGAACACTGAAGCTTTCTTT
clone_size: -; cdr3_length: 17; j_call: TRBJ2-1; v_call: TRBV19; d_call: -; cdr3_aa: CASSIGGFNTPYNEQFF; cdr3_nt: TGTGCCAGTAGTATAGGCGGTTTCAACACTCCCTACAATGAGCAGTTCTTC
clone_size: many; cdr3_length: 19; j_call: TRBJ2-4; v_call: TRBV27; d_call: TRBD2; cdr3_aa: CASSPAGLANRLAKNIQYF; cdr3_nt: TGTGCCAGCAGCCCTGCGGGACTAGCGAATCGCCTAGCCAAAAACATTCAGTACTTC
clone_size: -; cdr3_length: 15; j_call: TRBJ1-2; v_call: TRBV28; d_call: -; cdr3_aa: CASSYSSGVGYGYTF; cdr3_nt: TGTGCCAGCAGTTACTCGAGCGGGGTTGGGTATGGCTACACCTTC
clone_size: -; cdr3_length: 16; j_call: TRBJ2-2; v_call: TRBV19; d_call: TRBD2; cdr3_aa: CASSIPVSRGGGELFF; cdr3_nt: TGTGCCAGTAGTATACCAGTTTCCCGGGGGGGAGGGGAGCTGTTTTTT
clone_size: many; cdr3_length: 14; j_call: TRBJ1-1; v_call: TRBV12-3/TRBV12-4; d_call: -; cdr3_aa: CASSLGPRGVGAFF; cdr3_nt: TGTGCCAGCAGTTTGGGCCCCCGGGGAGTCGGGGCTTTCTTT
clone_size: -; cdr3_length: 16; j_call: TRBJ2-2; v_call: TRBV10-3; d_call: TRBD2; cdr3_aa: CAIRGTSAANTGELFF; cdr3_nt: TGTGCCATCAGAGGGACTAGCGCAGCGAACACCGGGGAGCTGTTTTTT
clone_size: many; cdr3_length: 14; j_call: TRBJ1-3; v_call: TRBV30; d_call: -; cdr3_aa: CAWSGLKLGNTIYF; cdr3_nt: TGTGCCTGGAGCGGACTGAAACTTGGAAACACCATATATTTT
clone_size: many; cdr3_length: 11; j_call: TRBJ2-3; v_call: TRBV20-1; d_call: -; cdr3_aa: CSAHISYTQYF; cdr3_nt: TGCAGTGCACACATCAGTTATACGCAGTATTTT
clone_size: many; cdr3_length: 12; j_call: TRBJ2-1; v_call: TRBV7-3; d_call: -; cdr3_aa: CASSPGVNEQFF; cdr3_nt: TGTGCCAGCAGCCCAGGGGTTAATGAGCAGTTCTTC
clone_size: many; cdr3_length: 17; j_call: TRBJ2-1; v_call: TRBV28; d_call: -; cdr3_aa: CASSPVSPPLSYNEQFF; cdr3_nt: TGTGCCAGCAGTCCCGTATCTCCTCCACTATCCTACAATGAGCAGTTCTTC
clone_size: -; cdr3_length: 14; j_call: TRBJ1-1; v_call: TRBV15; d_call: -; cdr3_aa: CATSRGRENTEAFF; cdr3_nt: TGTGCCACCAGCAGAGGACGGGAGAACACTGAAGCTTTCTTT
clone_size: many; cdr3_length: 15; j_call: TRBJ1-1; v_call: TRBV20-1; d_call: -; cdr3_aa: CSASAGKSWRTEAFF; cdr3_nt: TGCAGTGCTAGCGCCGGGAAGAGTTGGCGGACTGAAGCTTTCTTT
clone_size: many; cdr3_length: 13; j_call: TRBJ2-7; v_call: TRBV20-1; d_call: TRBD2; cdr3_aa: CSARGGREYEQYF; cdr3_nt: TGCAGTGCTAGGGGCGGGAGGGAATACGAGCAGTACTTC
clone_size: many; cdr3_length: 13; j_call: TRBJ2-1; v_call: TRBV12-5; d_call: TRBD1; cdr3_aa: CASVTGSYNEQFF; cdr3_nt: TGTGCTAGCGTGACAGGGTCCTACAATGAGCAGTTCTTC
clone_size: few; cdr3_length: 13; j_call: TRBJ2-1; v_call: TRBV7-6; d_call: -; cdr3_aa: CASSLVVFNEQFF; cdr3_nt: TGTGCCAGCAGCTTAGTTGTATTCAATGAGCAGTTCTTC
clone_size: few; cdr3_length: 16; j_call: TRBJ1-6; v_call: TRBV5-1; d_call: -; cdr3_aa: CASSLLKLTDNSPLHF; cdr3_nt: TGCGCCAGCAGCTTGCTGAAGTTGACGGACAATTCACCCCTCCACTTT
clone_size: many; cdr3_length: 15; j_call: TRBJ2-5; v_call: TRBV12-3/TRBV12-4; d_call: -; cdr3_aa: CASSLRSGAVETQYF; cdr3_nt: TGTGCCAGCAGTTTACGCTCAGGGGCGGTGGAGACCCAGTACTTC
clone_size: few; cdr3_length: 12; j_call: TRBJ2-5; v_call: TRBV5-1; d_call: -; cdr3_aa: CASSLGREGQYF; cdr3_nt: TGCGCCAGCAGCTTGGGCAGGGAAGGCCAGTACTTC
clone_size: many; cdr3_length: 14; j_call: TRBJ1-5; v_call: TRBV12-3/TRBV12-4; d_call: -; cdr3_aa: CASSLKGGDRPQHF; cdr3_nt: TGTGCCAGCAGTTTGAAGGGGGGAGATCGGCCCCAGCATTTT
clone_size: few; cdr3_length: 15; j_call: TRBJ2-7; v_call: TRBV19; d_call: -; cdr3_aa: CASSISPRGGYEQYF; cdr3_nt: TGTGCCAGTAGTATAAGCCCCCGGGGAGGCTACGAGCAGTACTTC
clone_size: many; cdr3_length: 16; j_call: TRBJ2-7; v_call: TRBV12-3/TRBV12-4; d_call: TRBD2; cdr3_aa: CASSLGRLAGRNEQYF; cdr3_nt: TGTGCCAGCAGTTTAGGGAGACTAGCGGGAAGGAACGAGCAGTACTTC
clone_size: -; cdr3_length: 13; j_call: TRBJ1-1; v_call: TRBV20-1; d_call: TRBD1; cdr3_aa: CSAPDRGNTEAFF; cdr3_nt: TGCAGTGCTCCCGACAGGGGAAACACTGAAGCTTTCTTT
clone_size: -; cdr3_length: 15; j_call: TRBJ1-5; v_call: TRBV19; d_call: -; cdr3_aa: CASSHRARLLEPQHF; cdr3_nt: TGTGCCAGTAGCCATAGGGCCAGGCTTTTGGAGCCCCAGCATTTT
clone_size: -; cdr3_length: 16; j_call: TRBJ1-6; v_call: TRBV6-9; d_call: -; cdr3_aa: CASSSPGPTGNSPLHF; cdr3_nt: TGTGCCAGCAGTTCCCCGGGACCCACCGGGAATTCACCCCTCCACTTT
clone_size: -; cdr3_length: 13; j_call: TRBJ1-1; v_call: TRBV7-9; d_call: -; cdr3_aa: CASSSDITFEAFF; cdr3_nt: TGTGCCAGCAGCTCAGACATTACCTTTGAAGCTTTCTTT
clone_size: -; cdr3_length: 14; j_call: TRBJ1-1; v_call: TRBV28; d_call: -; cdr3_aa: CASSFGGFGTEAFF; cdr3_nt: TGTGCCAGCAGTTTCGGGGGATTTGGCACTGAAGCTTTCTTT
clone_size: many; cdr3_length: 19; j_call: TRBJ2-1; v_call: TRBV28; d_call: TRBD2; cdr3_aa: CASSLGALAGGPRYNEQFF; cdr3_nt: TGTGCCAGCAGTTTAGGCGCACTAGCGGGAGGGCCAAGGTACAATGAGCAGTTCTTC
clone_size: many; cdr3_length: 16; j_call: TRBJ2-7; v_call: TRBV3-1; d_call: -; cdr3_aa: CASSQEWQLTGVEQYF; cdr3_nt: TGTGCCAGCAGCCAAGAATGGCAACTAACCGGGGTTGAGCAGTACTTC
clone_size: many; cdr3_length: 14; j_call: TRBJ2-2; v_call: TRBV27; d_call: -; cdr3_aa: CASSSPLAPGELFF; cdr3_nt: TGTGCCAGCAGTTCCCCCCTTGCCCCCGGGGAGCTGTTTTTT
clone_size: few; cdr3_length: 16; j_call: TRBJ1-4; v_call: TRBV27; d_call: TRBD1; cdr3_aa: CASGHDRGLSNEKLFF; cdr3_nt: TGTGCCAGCGGCCACGACAGGGGCCTATCTAATGAAAAACTGTTTTTT
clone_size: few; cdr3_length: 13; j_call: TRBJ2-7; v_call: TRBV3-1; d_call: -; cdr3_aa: CASSQGTGYEQYF; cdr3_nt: TGTGCCAGCAGCCAGGGGACCGGCTACGAGCAGTACTTC
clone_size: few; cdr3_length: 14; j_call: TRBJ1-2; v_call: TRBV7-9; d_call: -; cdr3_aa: CASSLTSVNYGYTF; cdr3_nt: TGTGCCAGCAGCTTAACGTCAGTTAACTATGGCTACACCTTC
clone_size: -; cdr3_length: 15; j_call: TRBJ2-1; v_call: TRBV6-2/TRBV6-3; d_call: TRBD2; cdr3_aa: CASSYAQASGIEQFF; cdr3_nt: TGTGCCAGCAGTTACGCCCAGGCTAGCGGGATTGAGCAGTTCTTC
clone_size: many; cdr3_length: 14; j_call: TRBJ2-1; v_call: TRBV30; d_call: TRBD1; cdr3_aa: CAWSDLGQYNEQFF; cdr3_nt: TGTGCCTGGAGCGACCTGGGACAGTACAATGAGCAGTTCTTC
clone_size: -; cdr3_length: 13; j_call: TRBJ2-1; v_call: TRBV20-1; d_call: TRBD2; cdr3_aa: CSGTSGTNNEQFF; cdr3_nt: TGCAGCGGGACTAGCGGGACAAACAATGAGCAGTTCTTC
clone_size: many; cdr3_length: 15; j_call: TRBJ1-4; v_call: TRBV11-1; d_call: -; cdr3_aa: CASSLSLNQNQKLFF; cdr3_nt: TGTGCCAGCAGCTTAAGCCTGAATCAGAATCAAAAACTGTTTTTT
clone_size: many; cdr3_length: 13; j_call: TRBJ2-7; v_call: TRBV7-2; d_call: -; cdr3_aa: CASSSSTSYEQYF; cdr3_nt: TGTGCCAGCAGCTCGTCCACTAGCTACGAGCAGTACTTC
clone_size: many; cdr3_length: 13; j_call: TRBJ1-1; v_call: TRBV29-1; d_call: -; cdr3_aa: CSVRDSLGTEAFF; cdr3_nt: TGCAGCGTAAGGGACTCCCTCGGCACTGAAGCTTTCTTT
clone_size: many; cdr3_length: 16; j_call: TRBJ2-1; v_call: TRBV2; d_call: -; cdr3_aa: CASSDDLRKTYNEQFF; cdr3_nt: TGTGCCAGCAGTGATGACCTTCGCAAAACCTACAATGAGCAGTTCTTC
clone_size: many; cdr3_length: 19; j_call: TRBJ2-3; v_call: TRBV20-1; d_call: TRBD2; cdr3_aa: CSASRASGSIGSPTDTQYF; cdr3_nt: TGCAGTGCTAGTCGGGCTAGCGGGAGTATTGGGTCACCCACAGATACGCAGTATTTT
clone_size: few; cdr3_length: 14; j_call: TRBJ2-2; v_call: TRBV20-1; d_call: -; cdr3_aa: CSAWEGANTGELFF; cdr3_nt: TGCAGTGCCTGGGAGGGGGCGAACACCGGGGAGCTGTTTTTT
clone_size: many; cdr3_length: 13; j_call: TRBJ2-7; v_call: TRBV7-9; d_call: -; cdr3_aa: CASSLGQHNEQYF; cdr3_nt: TGTGCCAGCAGCTTAGGACAGCACAACGAGCAGTACTTC
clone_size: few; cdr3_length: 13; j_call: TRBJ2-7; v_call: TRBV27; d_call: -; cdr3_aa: CASSPVQGYEQYF; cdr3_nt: TGTGCCAGCAGTCCCGTGCAGGGCTACGAGCAGTACTTC
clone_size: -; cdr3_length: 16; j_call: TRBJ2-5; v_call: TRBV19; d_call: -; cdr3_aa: CASSTTGASAQGTQYF; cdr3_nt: TGTGCCAGTAGTACCACCGGGGCTAGCGCTCAGGGGACCCAGTACTTC
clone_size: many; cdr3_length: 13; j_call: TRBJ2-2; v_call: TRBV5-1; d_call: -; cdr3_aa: CASSLDFFGELFF; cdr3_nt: TGCGCCAGCAGCTTGGATTTCTTCGGGGAGCTGTTTTTT
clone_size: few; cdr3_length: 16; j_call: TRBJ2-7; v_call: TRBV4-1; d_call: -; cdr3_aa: CASSQDSRGSSYEQYF; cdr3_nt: TGCGCCAGCAGCCAAGACTCGAGGGGTAGCTCCTACGAGCAGTACTTC
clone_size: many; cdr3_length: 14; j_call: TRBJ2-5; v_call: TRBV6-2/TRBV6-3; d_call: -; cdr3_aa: CASSYVRFEETQYF; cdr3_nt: TGTGCCAGCAGTTACGTACGGTTCGAAGAGACCCAGTACTTC
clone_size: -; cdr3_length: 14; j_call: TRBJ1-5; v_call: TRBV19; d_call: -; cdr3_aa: CASSLTGSRQPQHF; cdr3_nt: TGTGCCAGTAGTTTGACAGGCTCAAGACAGCCCCAGCATTTT
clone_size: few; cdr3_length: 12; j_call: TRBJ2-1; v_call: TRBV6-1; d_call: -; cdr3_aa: CASRRGYNEQFF; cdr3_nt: TGTGCCAGCCGAAGGGGTTACAATGAGCAGTTCTTC